One sample yielded the 24 T cell receptor beta chains listed below, sequenced in a study of T cells in Graves' hyperthyroidism and ophthalmopathy. It was RNA transcripts that yielded the amplified TCR beta CDR3 regions. First-round RT-PCR with HTBI primers amplified the TCR CDR3 region. TCRdb used MiXCR to reprocess the multiplex PCR reads, holding one entry per CDR3 protein. The repertoire holds 500,000 to 700,000 distinct CDR3 sequences, with around 15% as singletons. Sequencing was performed on blood. The receptors were sampled from a woman aged 18-29 years with Graves' hyperthyroidism.

This clonotype came up many times. This sequence joins TRBV4-1 and TRBJ2-7, with TRBD1 matching over 7 bases. This CDR3 comprises 15 residues. Germline values: CDR1 MGHRA, CDR2 YSYEKL. The V segment lost 0 bases and the J segment 2 bases; nucleotides outside the gene matches: 4. CDR3 nucleotide sequence: TGCGCCAGCAGCCAAGAAGGACAGGCGGCCTACGAGCAGTACTTC. It specifies CASSQEGQAAYEQYF.

This clonotype was recorded a few times. This clone may be a read error of a much larger clone one base away. V is TRBV28 and J is TRBJ2-3; TRBD2 might be the D (5 bases). There are 15 residues in the CDR3. CDR1 and CDR2 from the germline V gene are MDHEN and SYDVKM. CDR3 region: CVSSWGDTLTDTQYF. The CDR3 DNA reads TGTGTCAGCAGTTGGGGAGATACTTTGACAGATACGCAGTATTTT.

This chain joins TRBV20-1 and TRBJ1-5; 7 bases agree with TRBD1. The CDR3 is made up of 14 amino acids. Germline CDR1 reads DFQATT; CDR2 reads SNEGSKA (reference sequence). The V segment lost 6 bases and the J segment 2 bases; nucleotides outside the gene matches: 7. In DNA, the CDR3 is TGCAGTGCCCGACAGGGAACTGGCAATCAGCCCCAGCATTTT. This translates into CSARQGTGNQPQHF.

This clonotype was picked up many times. The chain carries TRBV4-2 and TRBJ1-4; TRBD1 is a possible D gene (6 bases). The germline V and J ends were trimmed by 1 base and 7 bases, with 13 bases remaining between them. The germline gives CDR1 LGHNA, CDR2 YNFKEQ. The CDR3 is 15 amino acids. In DNA form, the CDR3 reads TGTGCCAGCAGCCAAGGCGCAGGGGTGCGTGAAAAACTGTTTTTT. It is translated as CASSQGAGVREKLFF.

V gene TRBV20-1 combines with J gene TRBJ2-2; 9 bases match TRBD2. CDR3 length equals 14 residues. Germline CDR1 and CDR2: DFQATT and SNEGSKA (reference sequence). V dropped 5 bases and J dropped 5; count of bases not matched to a gene: 6. The DNA of the CDR3 is TGCAGTGCTCAGCGGGGGGCCGGAACCGGGGAGCTGTTTTTT. This translates into CSAQRGAGTGELFF.

This clonotype was recorded at least ten times. This chain links TRBV12-3 or TRBV12-4 with TRBJ2-6; D call uncertain. This CDR3 contains 14 residues. The ends were cut back, 5 bases at V and 0 bases at J, with 5 bases in the middle. The CDR3 region has the DNA TGTGCCAGCAGTCGCATCTCTGGGGCCAACGTCCTGACTTTC. It encodes CASSRISGANVLTF.

This clonotype was seen many times. The V call is TRBV2, the J call TRBJ2-1; D is possibly TRBD1 or TRBD2 (5 bases each). The CDR3 is 14 amino acids. CDR1 is SNHLY, CDR2 FYNNEI, per germline. V lost 7 bases to trimming and J lost 9 bases, with 19 bases between them. As DNA, the CDR3 is TGTGCCAGCATGGTGAGGGGAGTCATACGTGAGCAGTTCTTC. It specifies CASMVRGVIREQFF.

This clonotype was counted ten times or more. The J gene is TRBJ2-1, the V gene TRBV28; 10 bases fit TRBD1. After removal of 10 bases from V and 8 bases from J, the junction contained 5 bases not matched to a gene. CDR1 and CDR2 (germline): MDHEN, SYDVKM. The CDR3 has 12 amino acids. This CDR3 reads CATRTGGHEQFF. The CDR3 region has the DNA TGTGCCACCCGGACAGGGGGACATGAGCAGTTCTTC.

The V call is TRBV27, the J call TRBJ2-7, with 10 bases matching TRBD2. The last part of the DNA fits TRBJ2-1 better; the J call may be wrong. CDR1 is MNHEY, CDR2 SMNVEV, per germline (reference sequence). The CDR3 length is 14 residues. CDR3 in amino acids: CASSRGTSVYEQFF. CDR3 nucleotides: TGTGCCAGCAGTCGCGGGACTAGCGTGTACGAGCAGTTCTTC.

The V gene is TRBV6-1, the J gene TRBJ1-5, with a possible D match to TRBD1 (5 bases). This CDR3 contains 18 residues. Germline loops: CDR1 MNHNS, CDR2 SASEGT. Trimming stripped 5 bases from V and 3 bases from J, with 23 bases between. DNA for the CDR3: TGTGCCAGCAGTTTGACAGATTTAATGGGACGAACCAATCAGCCCCAGCATTTT. This encodes CASSLTDLMGRTNQPQHF.

This clonotype was detected a few times. The V call is TRBV4-2, the J call TRBJ1-4; 7 bases agree with TRBD1. This CDR3 region has 15 residues. Trimming cost V 1 base and J 6 bases; bases outside gene matches: 5. CDR1 is LGHNA and CDR2 is YNFKEQ in the germline V gene. The CDR3 region has the DNA TGTGCCAGCAGCCAAGTCTCAGGGGGAGATGAAAAACTGTTTTTT. It encodes CASSQVSGGDEKLFF.

This clonotype was detected a few times. This chain uses TRBV19 with TRBJ2-3, with 8 bases fitting TRBD2. Germline V gene sequence: CDR1 LNHDA, CDR2 SQIVND (reference sequence). J lost 3 bases, V lost 1 base, and 9 bases had no gene match. The CDR3 contains 17 residues. The CDR3 DNA follows: TGTGCCAGTAGTATAGGTCCGGCGGGGGGTACGACAGATACGCAGTATTTT. This sequence encodes CASSIGPAGGTTDTQYF.

The chain uses TRBV30 and TRBJ1-2; no clear D. Trimming took off 4 bases at V and 2 bases at J, with 8 bases between the two ends. The CDR3 totals 12 residues. The germline CDR1 and CDR2 sequences are GTSNPN and SVGIG (reference sequence). The CDR3 loop reads CAWINGNYGYTF. CDR3 coding DNA: TGTGCCTGGATAAACGGAAACTATGGCTACACCTTC.

This clonotype was recorded once. The V gene is TRBV24-1, the J gene TRBJ2-4, with D hard to call. Trimming pared 5 bases from V and 1 base from J, leaving 8 bases between. Germline V gene lookup returns CDR1 KGHDR and CDR2 SFDVKD. This CDR3 has 14 amino acids. The CDR3 region has the DNA TGTGCCACCAGTGCTGCCGGGGCCAAAAACATTCAGTACTTC. Amino acids: CATSAAGAKNIQYF.

The V and J genes are TRBV18 and TRBJ2-2, with 9 nucleotides matching TRBD2. The CDR3 contains 16 residues. From germline, CDR1 is KGHSH and CDR2 LQKENI. J lost 2 bases, V lost 3 bases, and 4 bases had no gene match. The CDR3 sequence: CASSPRLAANTGELFF. The CDR3, as DNA: TGTGCCAGCTCACCGAGACTAGCGGCAAACACCGGGGAGCTGTTTTTT.

This clonotype showed up many times. This chain joins TRBV11-2 and TRBJ1-2; no clear D. The CDR3 runs to 14 residues. Germline loops: CDR1 SGHAT, CDR2 FQNNGV. Trimming pared 5 bases from V and 3 bases from J, leaving 13 bases between. The DNA of the CDR3 is TGTGCCAGCAGCCCGCGCACGGCCTACTATGGCTACACCTTC. This encodes CASSPRTAYYGYTF. Supplemented by reference TRBV11-2 and TRBJ1-2, the full variable domain reads EAGVAQSPRYKIIEKRQSVAFWCNPISGHATLYWYQQILGQGPKLLIQFQNNGVVDDSQLPKDRFSAERLKGVDSTLKIQPAKLEDSAVYLCASSPRTAYYGYTFGSGTRLTVV.

This clonotype occurred a few times. The chain is built from TRBV6-5 and TRBJ1-2; 7 bases are a match to TRBD1. V was clipped by 1 base and J by 3 bases; unmatched bases: 2. CDR3 size: 14 residues. Germline values: CDR1 MNHEY, CDR2 SVGAGI. CDR3 loop: CASSYFGQDYGYTF. The CDR3 nucleotides read TGTGCCAGCAGTTACTTTGGACAGGACTATGGCTACACCTTC.

The chain links TRBV9 to TRBJ2-1; no clear D. There are 16 residues in the CDR3. Germline assignment: CDR1 SGDLS and CDR2 YYNGEE. Deletions cut 5 bases from V and 5 bases from J, with 20 bases between. The CDR3 loop is CASSPHNPHKNNEQFF. The CDR3 DNA reads TGTGCCAGCAGTCCCCACAACCCCCACAAAAACAATGAGCAGTTCTTC.

This clonotype has a handful of counts. The V gene is TRBV12-3 or TRBV12-4, the J gene TRBJ2-3, with 8 positions matching TRBD2. The length of the CDR3 is 18 residues. After removal of 5 bases from V and 0 bases from J, the junction contained 13 bases not matched to a gene. CDR3 loop: CASSSSYLLAASTDTQYF. CDR3 DNA sequence: TGTGCCAGCAGTAGTAGCTACTTACTAGCGGCTAGCACAGATACGCAGTATTTT.

This clonotype was found a few times. The chain couples TRBV10-2 to TRBJ2-1, with D perhaps matching TRBD2 (5 bases). V lost 7 bases, J lost 4 bases, and 14 bases lay in between. The CDR3 is made up of 14 amino acids. Germline V gene lookup returns CDR1 WSHSY and CDR2 SAAADI. The CDR3 sequence: CASIGPSRYNEQFF. CDR3 nucleotide sequence: TGCGCCAGCATTGGACCTAGCAGATACAATGAGCAGTTCTTC.

There are a few counts of this clonotype. One end of the junction fails to match germline, which may point to a read error. The chain joins TRBV12-3 or TRBV12-4 to TRBJ1-3; D unclear. This CDR3 is 15 amino acids long. CDR3 amino acids: CASSLGLISGNTIYF. The CDR3 nucleotides are TGTGCCAGCAGCCTTGGGCTGATCTCTGGAAATACCATATATTTT.

This clonotype was detected only once. The rearrangement joins TRBV4-3 to TRBJ2-1; D is possibly TRBD1 (6 bases). Germline V gives CDR1 LGHNA, CDR2 YSLEER. V was pared by 4 bases and J by 0 bases, with 13 bases between. This CDR3 has 16 amino acids. The DNA of the CDR3 is TGCGCCAGCAGCCCATCCGACAGGCTCTCCTACAATGAGCAGTTCTTC. It codes for CASSPSDRLSYNEQFF.

This clonotype was detected ten times or more. The chain employs TRBV3-1 and TRBJ2-7; 15 nucleotides agree with TRBD2. V was pared by 6 bases and J by 2 bases, with 2 bases of the junction left unmatched. The length of the CDR3 is 15 residues. Germline assignment: CDR1 LGHDT and CDR2 YNNKEL (reference sequence). The CDR3 bases are TGTGCCAGCAGTTGGACTAGCGGGAGGGCCTACGAGCAGTACTTC. Amino acid sequence: CASSWTSGRAYEQYF.

This clonotype was seen a single time. The chain uses TRBV2 and TRBJ2-3; 15 bases line up with TRBD2. After removal of 3 bases from V and 6 bases from J, the junction contained 10 bases not matched to a gene. This CDR3 has 18 amino acids. CDR1 and CDR2 from the germline V gene are SNHLY and FYNNEI. The CDR3 DNA reads TGTGCCAGCAGTGAGTCATGGACTAGCGGGAGGGCCGGGGATACGCAGTATTTT. Its protein product is CASSESWTSGRAGDTQYF.